This T cell receptor beta chain originates from a study of radiotherapy plus CTLA-4 blockade in lung cancer. Looking at the study overall: With approximately 33% of patients having disease control, objective responses were seen in about 17%.

Notes on this clone: What it binds is unknown.

Produced via immunoSEQ multiplex PCR; TCRdb's table is partial and in-frame only. The table shows 75,000 to 80,000 clones, with around 87% occurring only once. In germline, CDR1 is SGHTA, CDR2 FQGNSA. The CDR3 extends over 14 amino acids. Unmatched junction bases numbered 6, after V lost 3 bases and J lost 7 bases. Study results and limitations: In blood, tumor-derived TCR clones expanded after radiotherapy plus ipilimumab.

This clonotype was sampled from a human donor with non-small cell lung cancer who had stable disease on radiotherapy plus ipilimumab. This chain uses TRBV7-2 with TRBJ1-5, with 7 nucleotides matching TRBD1. Sample: peripheral blood, taken from a patient treated with radiotherapy plus ipilimumab. CDR3 region: CASSFTGDRQPQHF. The DNA for the CDR3 is TGTGCCAGCAGCTTCACAGGGGACCGACAGCCCCAGCATTTT.